Below, 8 T cell receptor beta chains from the same sample are listed, as sequenced in a study of T cell responses to AZD1222 COVID-19 vaccine. Generated by immunoSEQ multiplex PCR, the TCRdb table keeps only in-frame clones and is missing some. The sample has some 140,000 clones, approximately 92% seen once; the top ten hold about 3.2%. The sequencing here drew on peripheral blood, taken on day 0 of AZD1222 vaccination. All receptors come from an adult in good health.

The chain uses TRBV9 and TRBJ2-7, with 7 bases fitting TRBD2. There are 14 residues in the CDR3. The germline gives CDR1 SGDLS, CDR2 YYNGEE. J was trimmed by 6 bases and V by 3 bases; bases with no gene match: 9. For the CDR3, the DNA is TGTGCCAGCAGCGCCCTGGGGGGGACCGGCGAGCAGTACTTC. This translates into CASSALGGTGEQYF.

This rearrangement joins TRBV4-2 to TRBJ2-5; 10 bases map to TRBD2. CDR1 LGHNA and CDR2 YNFKEQ come from the germline V gene. V lost 1 base, J lost 5 bases, and 10 bases stayed unmatched. The CDR3 has 17 residues. CDR3 sequence reads: CASSQVPQREGHETQYF. CDR3 coding DNA: TGTGCCAGCAGCCAAGTACCGCAGCGGGAGGGCCACGAGACCCAGTACTTC.

The rearrangement links TRBV12-2 to TRBJ2-1; TRBD1 is taken as the D call from the table, unchecked against the DNA. TRBV12-2 is termed a pseudogene. The CDR3 spans 10 residues. The CDR3: CASPQGEQFF. In nucleotides, the CDR3 is TGTGCAAGTCCCCAGGGTGAGCAGTTCTTC.

V is TRBV6-5 and J is TRBJ1-2; D is unresolved. Trimming left V 8 bases short and J 4 bases short, with 14 bases between. The V gene's germline CDR1 is MNHEY and CDR2 SVGAGI. CDR3 length: 13 amino acids. The CDR3 DNA reads as TGTGCCAGCGGGGAGGGAAACTTCTATGGCTACACCTTC. It specifies CASGEGNFYGYTF.

This clone has only one observation. This chain connects TRBV6-4 to TRBJ2-3; 8 nucleotides match TRBD2. CDR3 length equals 14 residues. V shed 4 bases and J 0 bases; nucleotides not matched to a gene: 0. Per the germline V gene, CDR1 is MRHNA and CDR2 is SNTAGT. As DNA, the CDR3 is TGTGCCAGCAGTGCTAGCGGGAGCACAGATACGCAGTATTTT. As protein: CASSASGSTDTQYF.

In this sample, this clone turned up once. For the CDR3, the DNA is TGTGCCAGCAGTGCAACGGGGGGCGAGCAGTACTTC. This gives the protein CASSATGGEQYF. The chain recombines TRBV6-6 with TRBJ2-7; TRBD2 matches 7 bases. Germline V gene data show CDR1 as MNHNY and CDR2 as SVGAGI (reference sequence). The V and J ends lost 5 bases and 6 bases, in that order; junction bases with no gene match: 4. The CDR3 loop spans 12 amino acids.

The V and J genes are TRBV2 and TRBJ2-4; the D is unclear. The CDR3 is 11 amino acids. V lost 3 bases, J lost 11 bases, and 8 bases lay in between. Germline values: CDR1 SNHLY, CDR2 FYNNEI. CDR3 sequence reads: CASSDVEFQYF. The CDR3 nucleotides read TGTGCCAGCAGTGATGTGGAGTTTCAGTACTTC.

This clone occurred once. The V call is TRBV9, the J call TRBJ2-7, with 8 bases aligning to TRBD2. V trimming: 4 bases; J trimming: 7 bases; junction bases outside the gene matches: 10. This CDR3 region has 14 residues. CDR1 is SGDLS and CDR2 is YYNGEE in the germline V gene. The CDR3, as DNA: TGTGCCAGCAGCAGCGGGGGAGTTCGGAGGGAGCAGTACTTC. This encodes CASSSGGVRREQYF.